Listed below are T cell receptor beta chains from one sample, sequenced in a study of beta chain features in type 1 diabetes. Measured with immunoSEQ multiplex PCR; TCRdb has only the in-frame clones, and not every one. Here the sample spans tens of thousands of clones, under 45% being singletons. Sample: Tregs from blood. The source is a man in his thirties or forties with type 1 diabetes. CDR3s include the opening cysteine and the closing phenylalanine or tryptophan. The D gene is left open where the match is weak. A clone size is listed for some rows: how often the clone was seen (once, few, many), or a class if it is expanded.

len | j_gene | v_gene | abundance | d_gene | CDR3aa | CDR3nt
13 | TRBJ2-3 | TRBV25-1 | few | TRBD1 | CASSRTGADTQYF | TGTGCCAGCAGTAGAACAGGGGCAGATACGCAGTATTTT
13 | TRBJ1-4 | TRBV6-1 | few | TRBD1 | CASSEARGQGLFF | TGTGCCAGCAGTGAAGCTCGAGGACAGGGACTGTTTTTT
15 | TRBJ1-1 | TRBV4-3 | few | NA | CASSQGAGLNAEAFF | TGCGCCAGCAGCCAAGGGGCAGGGCTGAACGCTGAAGCTTTCTTT
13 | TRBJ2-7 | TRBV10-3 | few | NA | CAISSTGNHEQYF | TGTGCCATCAGTTCCACAGGGAACCACGAGCAGTACTTC
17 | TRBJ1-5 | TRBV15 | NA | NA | CATSSRKRAENNQPQHF | TGTGCCACCAGCAGCCGAAAGAGGGCAGAGAATAATCAGCCCCAGCATTTT
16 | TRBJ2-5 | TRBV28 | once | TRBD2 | CASREGTSGHQETQYF | TGTGCCAGCAGGGAGGGGACTAGCGGACACCAAGAGACCCAGTACTTC
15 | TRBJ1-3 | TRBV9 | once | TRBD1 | CASSGQGAAGNTIYF | TGTGCCAGCAGCGGACAGGGAGCTGCTGGAAACACCATATATTTT
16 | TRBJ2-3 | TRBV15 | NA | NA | CATSRDIAAGADTQYF | TGTGCCACCAGCAGAGATATAGCGGCTGGGGCAGATACGCAGTATTTT
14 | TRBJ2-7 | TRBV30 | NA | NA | CACSGPRGNYEQYF | TGTGCCTGCTCCGGGCCTAGGGGGAACTACGAGCAGTACTTC
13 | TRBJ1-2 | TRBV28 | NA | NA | CASSFQQGLGYTF | TGTGCCAGCAGTTTTCAGCAGGGCCTCGGCTACACCTTC
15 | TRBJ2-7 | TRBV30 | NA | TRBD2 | CACPRLRGSRYEQYF | TGTGCCTGTCCCAGACTGCGGGGGAGTAGGTACGAGCAGTACTTC
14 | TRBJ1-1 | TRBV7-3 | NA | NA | CASSSGPSNTEAFF | TGTGCCAGCAGCTCAGGGCCGTCGAACACTGAAGCTTTCTTT
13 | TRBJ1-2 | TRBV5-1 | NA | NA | CASSRTGIDGYTF | TGCGCCAGCAGCCGAACAGGGATCGATGGCTACACCTTC
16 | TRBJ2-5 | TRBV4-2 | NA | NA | CASSPTSQGSQETQYF | TGTGCCAGCAGCCCCACCTCCCAGGGGTCACAAGAGACCCAGTACTTC
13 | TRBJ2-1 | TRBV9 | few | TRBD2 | CASSDGRTPQQFF | TGTGCCAGCAGCGACGGGAGGACTCCTCAGCAGTTCTTC
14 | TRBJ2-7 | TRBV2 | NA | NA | CASSEVGSSYEQYF | TGTGCCAGCAGTGAAGTTGGTAGCTCCTACGAGCAGTACTTC
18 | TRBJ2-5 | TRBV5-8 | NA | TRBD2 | CASSFSGTSGTQQETQYF | TGTGCCAGCAGCTTTTCCGGGACTAGCGGGACCCAACAAGAGACCCAGTACTTC
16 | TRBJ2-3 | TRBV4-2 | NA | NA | CASSQAGSRTTDTQYF | TGTGCCAGCAGCCAAGCGGGGAGCCGAACCACAGATACGCAGTATTTT
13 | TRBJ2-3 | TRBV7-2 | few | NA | CASSFGLLDTQYF | TGTGCCAGCAGCTTCGGACTACTAGATACGCAGTATTTT
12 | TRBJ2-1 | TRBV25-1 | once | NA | CASSEFGNEQFF | TGTGCCAGCAGTGAATTCGGCAATGAGCAGTTCTTC
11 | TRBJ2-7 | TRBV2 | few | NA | CASSAYHEQYF | TGTGCCAGCAGCGCCTATCACGAGCAGTACTTC
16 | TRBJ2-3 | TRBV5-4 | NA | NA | CASSFGGPSSTDTQYF | TGTGCCAGCAGCTTCGGGGGGCCTTCTAGCACAGATACGCAGTATTTT
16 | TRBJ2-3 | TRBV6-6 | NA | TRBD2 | CASSKSAGAQGDTQYF | TGTGCCAGCAGTAAGTCAGCGGGAGCCCAAGGAGATACGCAGTATTTT
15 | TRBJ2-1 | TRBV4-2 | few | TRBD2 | CASSQDQASGREGLF | TGTGCCAGCAGCCAAGATCAGGCTAGCGGGAGGGAGGGTCTCTTC
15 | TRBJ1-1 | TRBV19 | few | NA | CASSSTPGVNTEAFF | TGTGCCAGTAGTAGTACTCCAGGGGTGAACACTGAAGCTTTCTTT
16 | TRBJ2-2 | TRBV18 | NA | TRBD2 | CASSPSREGGTGELFF | TGTGCCAGCTCACCGTCGAGGGAGGGCGGAACCGGGGAGCTGTTTTTT
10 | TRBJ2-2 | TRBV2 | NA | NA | CASGLGELFF | TGTGCCAGCGGACTAGGGGAGCTGTTTTTT
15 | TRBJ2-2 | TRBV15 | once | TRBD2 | CATSRLAGGTGELFF | TGTGCCACCAGCAGACTAGCGGGAGGAACCGGGGAGCTGTTTTTT
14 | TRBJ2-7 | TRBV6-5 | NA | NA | CASSYSTTSYEQYF | TGTGCCAGCAGTTACTCGACTACCTCCTACGAGCAGTACTTC
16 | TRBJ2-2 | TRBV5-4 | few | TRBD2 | CASSLDGSGSSGELFF | TGTGCCAGCAGCTTGGATGGTAGCGGGAGCTCCGGGGAGCTGTTTTTT
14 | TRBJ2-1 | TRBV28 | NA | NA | CASSPPFYMDEQFF | TGTGCCAGCAGTCCCCCCTTCTATATGGATGAGCAGTTCTTC
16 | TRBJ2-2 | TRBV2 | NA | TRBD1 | CASSKGGQINTGELFF | TGTGCCAGCAGTAAAGGGGGACAGATCAACACCGGGGAGCTGTTTTTT
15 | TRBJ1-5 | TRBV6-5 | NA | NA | CASSLQGRSNQPQHF | TGTGCCAGCAGTCTACAGGGTCGTAGCAATCAGCCCCAGCATTTT
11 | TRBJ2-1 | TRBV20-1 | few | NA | CSAPTPRDEFF | TGCAGTGCCCCTACCCCACGGGATGAGTTCTTC
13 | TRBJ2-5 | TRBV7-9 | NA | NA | CASSLGNPGTQYF | TGTGCCAGCAGCTTAGGGAACCCGGGGACCCAGTACTTC
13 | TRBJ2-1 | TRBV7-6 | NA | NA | CASSPGTLSVQFF | TGTGCCAGCAGCCCCGGGACTCTCTCCGTACAGTTCTTC
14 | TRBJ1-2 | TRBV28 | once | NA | CASRESGESYGYTF | TGTGCCAGCAGGGAGAGTGGGGAGAGCTATGGCTACACCTTC
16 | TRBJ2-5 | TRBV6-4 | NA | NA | CASILDRPRLAETQYF | NA
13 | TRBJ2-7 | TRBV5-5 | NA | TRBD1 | CASSPGQSYEQYF | TGTGCCAGCAGCCCGGGACAGTCCTACGAGCAGTACTTC
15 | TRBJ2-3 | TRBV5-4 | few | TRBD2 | CASSFSGSGADTQYF | TGTGCCAGCAGCTTCAGCGGGAGTGGAGCAGATACGCAGTATTTT
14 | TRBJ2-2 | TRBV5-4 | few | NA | CASSQAGLGGELFF | TGCGCCAGCAGCCAAGCAGGGCTGGGCGGGGAGCTGTTTTTT
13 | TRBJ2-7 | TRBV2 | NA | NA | CASSDSAANEQYF | TGTGCCAGCAGTGACTCCGCCGCAAACGAGCAGTACTTC
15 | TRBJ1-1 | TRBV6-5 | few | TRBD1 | CASSYGTELNTEAFF | TGTGCCAGCAGTTACGGGACAGAGTTGAACACTGAAGCTTTCTTT
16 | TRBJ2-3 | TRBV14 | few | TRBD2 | CASSLRAGVWTDTQYF | TGTGCCAGCAGCCTCAGGGCGGGAGTTTGGACAGATACGCAGTATTTT
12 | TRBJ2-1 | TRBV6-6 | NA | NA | CASSSPGAGVFF | TGTGCCAGCAGTTCCCCGGGGGCGGGAGTATTCTTC
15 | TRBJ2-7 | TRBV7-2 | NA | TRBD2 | CASSPLTSGRHEQYF | TGTGCCAGCAGCCCCCTCACTAGCGGGAGACACGAGCAGTACTTC
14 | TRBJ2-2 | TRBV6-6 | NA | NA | CASIETANTGELFF | TGTGCCAGCATCGAGACTGCGAACACCGGGGAGCTGTTTTTT
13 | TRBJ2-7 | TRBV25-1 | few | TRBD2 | CASTLTGLAGVWF | TGTGCCAGCACGTTGACTGGGCTAGCGGGAGTATGGTTC
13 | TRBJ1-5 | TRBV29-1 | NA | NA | CSVAVGDQQPQHF | TGCAGCGTTGCGGTCGGGGATCAACAGCCCCAGCATTTT
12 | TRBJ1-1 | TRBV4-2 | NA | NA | CASSQGGREAFF | TGTGCCAGCAGCCAAGGAGGCAGAGAAGCTTTCTTT
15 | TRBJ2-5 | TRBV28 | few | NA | CASSLGATTRETQYF | TGTGCCAGCAGTTTAGGAGCGACTACCCGGGAGACCCAGTACTTC
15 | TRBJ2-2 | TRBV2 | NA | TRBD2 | CASRGLAANTGELFF | TGTGCCAGCAGGGGACTAGCGGCGAACACCGGGGAGCTGTTTTTT